This entry lists 5 T cell receptor beta chains sequenced from one sample in a study of blood T cell repertoires in COVID-19. The protocol was immunoSEQ multiplex PCR, while the TCRdb copy is restricted to in-frame clones and leaves out a portion. The sample carries about 73,000 clones, 82% recorded once. The sequencing sample was made of peripheral blood. These receptors all come from an older woman with acute or convalescent COVID-19.

This clone has only a few counts. V usage is TRBV3-1 (or the pseudogene TRBV3-2) and J usage is TRBJ2-7; TRBD2 aligns across 12 bases. CDR1 is LGHDT, CDR2 YNNKEL, per germline (reference sequence). V shed 4 bases, J shed 6 bases, and the junction held 10 bases outside the gene matches. This CDR3 region has 16 residues. The CDR3 DNA follows: TGTGCCAGCAGCCCTAGGGGGCTAGCGGGAGGGGGCGAGCAGTACTTC. It yields the protein CASSPRGLAGGGEQYF.

This clone was counted ten times or more. V is TRBV7-9 and J is TRBJ1-1; 7 positions agree with TRBD1. The CDR3 runs 15 residues. V dropped 1 base and J dropped 0; count of bases not matched to a gene: 2. CDR1 SEHNR and CDR2 FQNEAQ come from the germline V gene (reference sequence). The DNA for the CDR3 is TGTGCCAGCAGCTTAGATGGACAGGTGAACACTGAAGCTTTCTTT. Translating gives CASSLDGQVNTEAFF.

This clone occurred a few times. The genes are TRBV13 and TRBJ1-2; 9 bases agree with TRBD1. Germline CDR1 and CDR2: PRHDT and FYEKMQ (reference sequence). V shed 4 bases, J shed 8 bases, and the junction held 14 bases outside the gene matches. This CDR3 comprises 16 residues. CDR3 coding DNA: TGTGCCAGCAGCTCCAACGACAGGGGGAGTTTGGGAGGCTACACCTTC. As protein: CASSSNDRGSLGGYTF.

The V gene is TRBV28, the J gene TRBJ1-6; the D gene is possibly TRBD1 (6 bases). The germline V gene encodes CDR1 MDHEN and CDR2 SYDVKM. Trimming cost V 4 bases and J 6 bases, with 16 bases left between them. CDR3 length: 16 amino acids. CDR3 DNA sequence: TGTGCCAGCAGTTACCCCATACAGGGAACTAATTCACCCCTCCACTTT. Translation: CASSYPIQGTNSPLHF.

The chain employs TRBV6-5 and TRBJ1-1, with a weak D call TRBD1 (6 bases). Germline CDR1 is MNHEY and CDR2 is SVGAGI. This CDR3 region has 13 residues. V was shortened by 8 bases and J by 0 bases, with 10 bases between the two germline ends. The CDR3 spells CASRDTMNTEAFF. As DNA, the CDR3 is TGTGCCAGCCGGGACACAATGAACACTGAAGCTTTCTTT.